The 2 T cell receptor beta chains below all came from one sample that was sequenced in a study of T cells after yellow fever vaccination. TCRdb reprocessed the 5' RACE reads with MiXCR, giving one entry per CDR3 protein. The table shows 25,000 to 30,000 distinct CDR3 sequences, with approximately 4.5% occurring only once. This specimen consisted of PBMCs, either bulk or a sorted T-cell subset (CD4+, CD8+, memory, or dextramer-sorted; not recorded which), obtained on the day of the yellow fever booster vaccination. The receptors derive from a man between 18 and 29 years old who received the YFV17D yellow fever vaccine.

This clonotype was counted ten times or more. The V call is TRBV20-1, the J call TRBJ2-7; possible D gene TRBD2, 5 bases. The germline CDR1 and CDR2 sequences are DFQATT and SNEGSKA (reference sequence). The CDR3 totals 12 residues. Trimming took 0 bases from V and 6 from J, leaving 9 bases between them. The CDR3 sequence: CSAREPGVEQYV. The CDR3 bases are TGCAGTGCTAGAGAACCCGGGGTCGAGCAGTACGTC.

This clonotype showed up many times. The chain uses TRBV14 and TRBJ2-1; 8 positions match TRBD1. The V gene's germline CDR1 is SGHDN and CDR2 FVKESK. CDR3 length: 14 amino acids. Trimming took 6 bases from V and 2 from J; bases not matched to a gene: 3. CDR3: CASRPRGPYNEQFF. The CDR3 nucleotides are TGTGCCAGCAGACCCAGGGGGCCCTACAATGAGCAGTTCTTC.